What follows is one T cell receptor (beta chain) and its context. This clonotype showed up just a few times. This clone's antigen is unknown. No base quality information exists; no much larger clone differs at one position. The instrument was an Illumina HiSeq 1500. The public reads were reprocessed in TCRdb via fastp at Q25 and MiXCR, keeping in-frame beta chains. For every CDR3 protein sequence, its rows merge into one entry that carries the most common genes and DNA. This sample comprises more than 650,000 distinct CDR3 sequences, about 40% of them detected only once. Of the sample, around 3% is held by the ten largest clones. V is clipped by 1 base and J by 2 bases, and the sequence between their germline boundaries is 9 bases long. The cysteine opens and the phenylalanine closes a CDR3 of 14 amino acids. The sequence is cut down to CDR3 DNA, 42 bases in frame from base 1. The germline V gene encodes CDR1 MNHNS and CDR2 SASEGT.

This sample stems from a study of T cell repertoires in cytomegalovirus infection (dated by TCRdb to the late 2010s). In terms of the full investigation: Because public TCR beta signatures pointed to carriage of CMV infection together with the matching HLA type, the HLA type of each donor mattered for the analysis.

Study-wide findings and limitations: In both this cohort and an independent cohort of 350 or so donors, the cumulative frequency of public TCR beta family members distinguished carriers of CMV infection plus the relevant HLA type. The ex vivo response was dominated by HLA-C-restricted CMV-specific TCR beta clonotypes, and the single most frequent clonotype in two of eight donors was supplied by these HLA-C-restricted clonotypes.

The V and J segments used are TRBV6-1 and TRBJ2-7; the D gene identity is not certain. The sequence was collected from a human donor in good health (CMV status not recorded). Some clones in this sample may be carry-over from other donors' samples. Source material: PBMCs. CDR3 reads: CASSEGPVTYEQYF. DNA sequence: TGTGCCAGCAGTGAAGGCCCTGTTACCTACGAGCAGTACTTC.